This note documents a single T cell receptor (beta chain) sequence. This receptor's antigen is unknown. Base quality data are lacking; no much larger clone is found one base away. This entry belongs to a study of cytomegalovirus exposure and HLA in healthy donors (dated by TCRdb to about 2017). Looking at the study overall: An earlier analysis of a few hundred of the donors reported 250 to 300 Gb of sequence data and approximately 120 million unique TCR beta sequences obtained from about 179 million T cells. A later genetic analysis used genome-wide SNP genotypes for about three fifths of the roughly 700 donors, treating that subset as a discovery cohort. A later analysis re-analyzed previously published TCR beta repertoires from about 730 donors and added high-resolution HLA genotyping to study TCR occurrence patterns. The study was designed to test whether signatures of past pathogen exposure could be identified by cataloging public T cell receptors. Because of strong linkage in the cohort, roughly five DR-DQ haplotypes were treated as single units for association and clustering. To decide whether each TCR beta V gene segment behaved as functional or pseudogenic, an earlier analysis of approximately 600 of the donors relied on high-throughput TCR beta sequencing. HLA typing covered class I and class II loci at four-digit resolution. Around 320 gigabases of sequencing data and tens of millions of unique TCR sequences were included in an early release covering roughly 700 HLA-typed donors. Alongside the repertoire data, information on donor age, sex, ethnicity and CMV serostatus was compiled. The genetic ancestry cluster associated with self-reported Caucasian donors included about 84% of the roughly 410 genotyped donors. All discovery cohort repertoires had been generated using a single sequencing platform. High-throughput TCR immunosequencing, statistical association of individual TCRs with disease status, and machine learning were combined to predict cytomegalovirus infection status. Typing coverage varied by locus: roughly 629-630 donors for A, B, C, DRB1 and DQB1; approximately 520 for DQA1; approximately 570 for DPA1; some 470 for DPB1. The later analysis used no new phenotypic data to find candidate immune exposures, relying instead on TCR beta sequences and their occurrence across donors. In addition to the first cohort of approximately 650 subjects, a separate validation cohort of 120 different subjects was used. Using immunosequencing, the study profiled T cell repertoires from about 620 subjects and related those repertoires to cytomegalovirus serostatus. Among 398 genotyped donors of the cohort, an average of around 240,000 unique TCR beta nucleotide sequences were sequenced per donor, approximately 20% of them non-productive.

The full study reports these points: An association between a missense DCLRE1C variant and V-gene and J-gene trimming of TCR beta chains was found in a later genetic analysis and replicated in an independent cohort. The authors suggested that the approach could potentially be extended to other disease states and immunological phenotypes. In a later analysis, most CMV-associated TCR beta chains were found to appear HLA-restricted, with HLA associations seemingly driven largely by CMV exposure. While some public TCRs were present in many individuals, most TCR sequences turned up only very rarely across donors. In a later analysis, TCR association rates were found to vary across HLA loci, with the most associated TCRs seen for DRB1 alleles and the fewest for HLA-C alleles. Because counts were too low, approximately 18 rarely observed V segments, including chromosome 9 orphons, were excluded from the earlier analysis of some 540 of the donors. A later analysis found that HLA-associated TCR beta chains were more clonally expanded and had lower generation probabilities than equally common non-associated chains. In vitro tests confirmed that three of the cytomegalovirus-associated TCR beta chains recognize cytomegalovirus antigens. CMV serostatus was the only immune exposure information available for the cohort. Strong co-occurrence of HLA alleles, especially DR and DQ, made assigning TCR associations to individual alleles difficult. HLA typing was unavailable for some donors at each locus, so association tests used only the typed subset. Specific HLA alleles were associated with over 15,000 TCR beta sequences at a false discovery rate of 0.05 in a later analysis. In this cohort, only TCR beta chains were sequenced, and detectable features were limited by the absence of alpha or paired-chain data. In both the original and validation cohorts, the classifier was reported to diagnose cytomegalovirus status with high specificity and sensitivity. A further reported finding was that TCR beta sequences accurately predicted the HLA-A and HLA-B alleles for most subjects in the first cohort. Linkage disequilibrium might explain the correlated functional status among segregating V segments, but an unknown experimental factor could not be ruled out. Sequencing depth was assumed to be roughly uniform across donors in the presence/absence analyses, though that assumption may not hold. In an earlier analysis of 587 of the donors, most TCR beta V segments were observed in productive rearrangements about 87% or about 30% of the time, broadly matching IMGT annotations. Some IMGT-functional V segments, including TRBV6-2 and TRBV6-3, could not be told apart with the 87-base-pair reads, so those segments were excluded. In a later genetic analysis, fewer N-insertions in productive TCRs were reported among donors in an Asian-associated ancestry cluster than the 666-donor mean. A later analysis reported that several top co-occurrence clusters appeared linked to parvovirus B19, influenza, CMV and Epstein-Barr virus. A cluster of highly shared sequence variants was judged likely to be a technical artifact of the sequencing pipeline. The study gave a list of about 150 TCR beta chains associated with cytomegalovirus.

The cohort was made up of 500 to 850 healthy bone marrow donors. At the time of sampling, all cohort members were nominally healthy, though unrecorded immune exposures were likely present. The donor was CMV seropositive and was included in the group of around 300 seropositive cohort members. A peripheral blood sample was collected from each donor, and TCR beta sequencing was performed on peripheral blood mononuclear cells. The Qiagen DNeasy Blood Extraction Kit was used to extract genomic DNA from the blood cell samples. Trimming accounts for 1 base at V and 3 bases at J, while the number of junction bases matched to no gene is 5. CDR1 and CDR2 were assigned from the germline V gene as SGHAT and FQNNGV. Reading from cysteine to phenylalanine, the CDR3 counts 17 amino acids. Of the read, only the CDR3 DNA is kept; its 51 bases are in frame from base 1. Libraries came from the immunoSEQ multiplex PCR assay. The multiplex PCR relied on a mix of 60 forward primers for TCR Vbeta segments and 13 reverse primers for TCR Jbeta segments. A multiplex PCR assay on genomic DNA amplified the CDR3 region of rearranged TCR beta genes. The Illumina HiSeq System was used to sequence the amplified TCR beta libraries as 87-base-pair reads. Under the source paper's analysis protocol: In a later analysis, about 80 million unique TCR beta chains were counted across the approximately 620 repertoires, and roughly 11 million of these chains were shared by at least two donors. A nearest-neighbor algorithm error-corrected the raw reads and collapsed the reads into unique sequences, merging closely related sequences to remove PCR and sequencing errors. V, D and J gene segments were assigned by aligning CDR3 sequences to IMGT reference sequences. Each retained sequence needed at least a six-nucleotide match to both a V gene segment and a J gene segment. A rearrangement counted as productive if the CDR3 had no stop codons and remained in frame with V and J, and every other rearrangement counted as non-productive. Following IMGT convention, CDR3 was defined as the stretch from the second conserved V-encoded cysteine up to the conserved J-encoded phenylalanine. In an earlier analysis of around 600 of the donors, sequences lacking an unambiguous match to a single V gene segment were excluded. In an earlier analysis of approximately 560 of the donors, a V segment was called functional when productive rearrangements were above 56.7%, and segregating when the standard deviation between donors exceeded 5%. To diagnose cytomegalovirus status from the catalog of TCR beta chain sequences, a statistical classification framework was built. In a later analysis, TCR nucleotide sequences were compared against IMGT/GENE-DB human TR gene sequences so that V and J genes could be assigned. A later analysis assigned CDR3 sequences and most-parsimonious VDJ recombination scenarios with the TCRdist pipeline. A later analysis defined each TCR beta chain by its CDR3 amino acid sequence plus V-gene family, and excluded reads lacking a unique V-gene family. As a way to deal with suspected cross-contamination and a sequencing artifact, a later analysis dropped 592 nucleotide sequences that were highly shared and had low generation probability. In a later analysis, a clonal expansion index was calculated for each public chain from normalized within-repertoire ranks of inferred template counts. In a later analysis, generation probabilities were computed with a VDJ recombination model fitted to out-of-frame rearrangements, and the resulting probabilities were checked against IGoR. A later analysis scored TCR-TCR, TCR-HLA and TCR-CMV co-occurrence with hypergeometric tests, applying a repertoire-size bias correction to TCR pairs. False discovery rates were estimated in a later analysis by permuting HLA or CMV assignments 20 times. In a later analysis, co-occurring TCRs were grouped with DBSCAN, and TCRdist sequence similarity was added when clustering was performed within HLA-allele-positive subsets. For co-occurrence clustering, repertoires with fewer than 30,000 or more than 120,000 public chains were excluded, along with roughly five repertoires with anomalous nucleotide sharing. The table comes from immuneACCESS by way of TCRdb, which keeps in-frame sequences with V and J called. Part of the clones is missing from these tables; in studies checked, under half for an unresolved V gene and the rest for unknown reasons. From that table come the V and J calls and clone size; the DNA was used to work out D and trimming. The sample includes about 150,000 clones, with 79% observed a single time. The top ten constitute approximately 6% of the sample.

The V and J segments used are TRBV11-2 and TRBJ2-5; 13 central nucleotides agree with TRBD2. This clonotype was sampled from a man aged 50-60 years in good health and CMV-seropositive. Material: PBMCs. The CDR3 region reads CASSLGGLAGREETQYF. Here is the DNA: TGTGCCAGCAGCTTAGGGGGACTAGCGGGGCGAGAAGAGACCCAGTACTTC.